Shown below are 8 T cell receptor beta chains from a single sample sequenced in a study of T cell responses to AZD1222 COVID-19 vaccine. Sequencing used immunoSEQ multiplex PCR; TCRdb keeps in-frame clones, though not all of them. The sample has about 110,000 clones; around 93% are singletons. This sample comprised peripheral blood, obtained on day 0 of AZD1222 vaccination. Receptors originate from an adult in good health.

The CDR3 region is CASRDGPYNEQFF. The CDR3 bases are TGTGCCAGTAGGGACGGCCCCTACAATGAGCAGTTCTTC. The rearrangement uses TRBV19 and TRBJ2-1; no clear D gene. The CDR3 spans 13 residues. Germline loops: CDR1 LNHDA, CDR2 SQIVND (reference sequence). V dropped 6 bases and J dropped 2 bases, with 8 bases sitting between them.

The chain couples TRBV28 to TRBJ2-7; 9 bases agree with TRBD1. The CDR3 sequence is 15 residues long. Germline V gene lookup returns CDR1 MDHEN and CDR2 SYDVKM. Germline trimming cut 9 bases from V and 3 bases from J; bases unmatched to any gene: 12. The CDR3 is CASSKHGTGNYEQYF. The CDR3 nucleotides read TGTGCCAGTTCTAAACACGGGACAGGGAACTACGAGCAGTACTTC.

V and J are TRBV21-1 and TRBJ2-1; the table's D call, TRBD1, was not checked against the DNA. TRBV21-1 is termed a pseudogene. The CDR3 is made up of 15 amino acids. CDR3 sequence reads: CASSKPRRGTNEQFF. CDR3 bases: TGTGCCAGCAGCAAACCCCGCAGGGGGACGAATGAGCAGTTCTTC.

The chain carries TRBV10-2 and TRBJ2-7, with a weak D call TRBD1 (5 bases). Germline CDR1 WSHSY, CDR2 SAAADI. With 10 bases removed from V and 0 bases from J, the gap between germline ends came to 7 bases. The CDR3 runs 11 residues. The CDR3 is CATRASYEQYF. As DNA, the CDR3 is TGCGCCACCAGGGCCTCCTACGAGCAGTACTTC.

In nucleotides, the CDR3 is TGTGCCAGCAGTGCGAGGGCAGGGGCCTGGTACGAGCAGTACTTC. It is translated as CASSARAGAWYEQYF. This chain uses TRBV2 with TRBJ2-7, with D tentatively TRBD1 (6 bases). V was shortened by 4 bases and J by 4 bases, with 17 bases between the two germline ends. The germline CDR1 and CDR2 sequences are SNHLY and FYNNEI. The CDR3 covers 15 residues.

The chain has TRBV11-2 and TRBJ2-3, with TRBD2 identical over 9 bases. The CDR3 is 16 residues long. Per the germline V gene, CDR1 is SGHAT and CDR2 is FQNNGV. The trim removed 5 bases at V and 6 bases at J, leaving 12 bases unmatched. For the CDR3, the DNA is TGTGCCAGCAGCATCCGACTAGCGGATGGCAGGGATACGCAGTATTTT. Protein product: CASSIRLADGRDTQYF.

Here the CDR3 reads CASSPAGTLSGNTIYF. Here the CDR3 DNA reads TGTGCCAGCAGTCCTGCCGGGACACTCTCTGGAAACACCATATATTTT. This sequence joins TRBV28 and TRBJ1-3; possibly TRBD1 for D (6 bases). V was clipped by 5 bases and J by 0 bases, with 14 bases between them. Per the germline V gene, CDR1 is MDHEN and CDR2 is SYDVKM. This CDR3 has 16 residues.

The genes are TRBV19 and TRBJ1-6; the D is unclear. Germline V lookup: CDR1 LNHDA, CDR2 SQIVND (reference sequence). This CDR3 is 14 amino acids long. The V end was cut by 1 base, the J end by 7 bases, with 8 bases between. CDR3 DNA: TGTGCCAGTAGTATAGGGAGTGGAAATTCACCCCTCCACTTT. Translated, it gives CASSIGSGNSPLHF. Together with reference TRBV19 and TRBJ1-6, the CDR3 gives the full variable domain: DGGITQSPKYLFRKEGQNVTLSCEQNLNHDAMYWYRQDPGQGLRLIYYSQIVNDFQKGDIAEGYSVSREKKESFPLTVTSAQKNPTAFYLCASSIGSGNSPLHFGNGTRLTVT.